This entry features one T cell receptor (beta chain) sequence. Its specificity is not known. A clone one base away is much larger, so this may be a read error. This specimen comes from a study of T cells in Graves' hyperthyroidism and ophthalmopathy. Study-level results: Ophthalmopathy cases were set apart from stable hyperthyroidism by a 13 V-J model. Peripheral blood also featured most of the thyroid clonotypes expanded above 0.001.

There were TCR beta CDR3 regions amplified from RNA transcripts. When the TCR CDR3 underwent first-round RT-PCR, the HTBI primer set was used. TCRdb independently ran MiXCR on the multiplex PCR reads; one entry per CDR3 protein. The data show hundreds of thousands of distinct CDR3 sequences, roughly 15% seen once. A NOSPECS grade of at least 4, a Clinical Activity Score of at least 3 and duration under 3 months were recorded in ophthalmopathy patients. Each 10 ml fresh peripheral blood draw supplied the PBMCs. The receptor's source is a woman aged 45-65 years with Graves' ophthalmopathy. Sequenced: blood.

Here the CDR3 reads CASSEWGQNYGYTF. In nucleotides, the CDR3 is TGTGCCAGCAGTGAATGGGGACAGAACTATGGCTACACCTTC. The chain uses TRBV6-1 and TRBJ1-2; 7 nucleotides align to TRBD1. The CDR3 length is 14 residues. V trimming: 2 bases; J trimming: 2 bases; junction bases outside the gene matches: 2. The germline V gene has CDR1 MNHNS and CDR2 SASEGT.